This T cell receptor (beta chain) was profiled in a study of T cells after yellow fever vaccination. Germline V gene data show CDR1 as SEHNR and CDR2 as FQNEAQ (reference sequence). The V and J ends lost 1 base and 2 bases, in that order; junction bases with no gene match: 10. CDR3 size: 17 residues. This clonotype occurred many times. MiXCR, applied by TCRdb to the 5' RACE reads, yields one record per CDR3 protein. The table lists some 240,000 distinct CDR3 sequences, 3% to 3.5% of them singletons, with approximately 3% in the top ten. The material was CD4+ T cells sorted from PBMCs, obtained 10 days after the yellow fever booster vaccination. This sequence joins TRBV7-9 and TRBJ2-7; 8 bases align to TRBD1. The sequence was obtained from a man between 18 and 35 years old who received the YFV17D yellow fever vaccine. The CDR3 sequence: CASSLVPIRTGTYEQYV. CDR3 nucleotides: TGTGCCAGCAGCTTAGTCCCTATTCGGACAGGGACCTACGAGCAGTACGTC.